This TCR beta chain was obtained from a study of T cell responses to AZD1222 COVID-19 vaccine. The overall study: Analyses pooled second doses at about 4 or about 12 weeks. Findings and limits, study-wide: Two AZD1222 doses significantly raised spike-specific TCR breadth and depth over controls. Baseline testing showed seropositivity in only 5 or 6 AZD1222 recipients.

Produced via immunoSEQ multiplex PCR; TCRdb's table is partial and in-frame only. The top ten hold about 4.6% of the sample, which has fewer than 130,000 clones, about four fifths seen once. Of note for this clone: What it binds is not known.

V lost 5 bases to trimming and J lost 5 bases, with 18 bases between them. The germline gives CDR1 SGHTA, CDR2 FQGNSA. The CDR3 extends over 15 amino acids. The sequences come from peripheral blood, collected on day 0 of AZD1222 vaccination. The chain is built from TRBV7-2 and TRBJ2-5; D gene ambiguous. This clonotype was obtained from an adult in good health. The CDR3 coding sequence is TGTGCCAGCAGCCCTCCCCCCAGTGGTATGGAGACCCAGTACTTC. Protein product: CASSPPPSGMETQYF.